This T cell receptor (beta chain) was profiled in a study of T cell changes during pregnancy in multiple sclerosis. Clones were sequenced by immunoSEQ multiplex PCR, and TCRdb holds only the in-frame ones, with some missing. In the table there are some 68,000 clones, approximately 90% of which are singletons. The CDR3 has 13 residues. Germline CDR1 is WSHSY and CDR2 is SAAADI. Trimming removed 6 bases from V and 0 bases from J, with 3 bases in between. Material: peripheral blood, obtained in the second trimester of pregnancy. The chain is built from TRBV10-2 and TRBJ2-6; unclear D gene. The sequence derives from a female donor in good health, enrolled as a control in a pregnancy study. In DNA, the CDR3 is TGCGCCAGCAGCAGCTCTGGGGCCAACGTCCTGACTTTC. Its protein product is CASSSSGANVLTF.